The 28 T cell receptor beta chains below all came from one sample that was sequenced in a study of identical twins. One entry per CDR3 protein, called by TCRdb with MiXCR from the 5' RACE reads. The sample records hundreds of thousands of distinct CDR3 sequences, 5.5% to 6.5% being singletons. Sequenced: naive T cells sorted from blood. The receptors shown here come from a man in his late teens or twenties in good health.

This clonotype turned up a few times. This chain links TRBV4-1 with TRBJ2-3, with TRBD2 matching 8 bases. J lost 6 bases, V lost 4 bases, and 12 bases had no gene match. The CDR3 runs 16 residues. In germline, CDR1 is MGHRA, CDR2 YSYEKL. Here the CDR3 reads CASSPLPAGARDTQYF. CDR3 nucleotides: TGCGCCAGCAGCCCCCTTCCAGCGGGGGCCCGGGATACGCAGTATTTT.

In this sample, this clonotype turned up many times. The chain carries TRBV12-3 or TRBV12-4 and TRBJ2-2, with 7 bases that match TRBD2. Trimming removed 8 bases from V and 4 bases from J; junction bases left unmatched: 10. The CDR3 covers 15 residues. The CDR3 DNA follows: TGTGCCAGCGGGAGGGGCAGGGCAGTCACCGGGGAGCTGTTTTTT. This sequence encodes CASGRGRAVTGELFF.

There are a few counts of this clonotype. V and J are TRBV7-9 and TRBJ1-1; no clear D gene. V shed 0 bases and J shed 4 bases, with 15 bases lying between them. The CDR3 consists of 16 residues. Germline assignment: CDR1 SEHNR and CDR2 FQNEAQ (reference sequence). CDR3 DNA sequence: TGTGCCAGCAGCTTAGCTTTCTCAGCCGAGGGCACTGAAGCTTTCTTT. Translation gives CASSLAFSAEGTEAFF.

Notes on this clonotype: The conserved phenylalanine or tryptophan normally closing the CDR3 is absent here, so this likely arose from a read error. The chain is built from TRBV5-1 and TRBJ1-1; 10 bases match TRBD1. The V gene end was trimmed by 3 bases and the J gene end by 3 bases; junction bases not matched to a gene: 8. CDR3 length equals 16 residues. Germline V lookup: CDR1 SGHRS, CDR2 YFSETQ. The CDR3 loop reads CASSWRDRGTDTEAFV. The DNA for the CDR3 is TGCGCCAGCAGCTGGAGGGACAGGGGTACGGACACTGAAGCTTTCGTT.

This clonotype was seen many times. This CDR3 reads CASSSYLKDRGRETQYF. The DNA for the CDR3 is TGTGCCAGCAGCTCTTATTTAAAGGACAGGGGGCGAGAGACCCAGTACTTC. J is TRBJ2-5 and V is TRBV4-2; 11 nucleotides line up with TRBD1. The V segment lost 5 bases and the J segment 4 bases; nucleotides outside the gene matches: 12. From germline, CDR1 is LGHNA and CDR2 YNFKEQ. This CDR3 has 17 residues.

This clonotype appeared many times. The chain joins TRBV15 to TRBJ2-2, with a weak D call TRBD2 (5 bases). Trimming took off 0 bases at V and 1 base at J, with 12 bases between the two ends. The CDR3 has 17 amino acids. The germline gives CDR1 LNHNV, CDR2 YYDKDF (reference sequence). CDR3 nucleotides: TGTGCCACCAGCAGAGAGGGTCTAGCTCAGAACACCGGGGAGCTGTTTTTT. Translated: CATSREGLAQNTGELFF.

This clonotype was counted a few times. This chain connects TRBV25-1 to TRBJ2-4; 7 bases fit TRBD1. With V trimmed by 3 bases and J by 5 bases, 16 bases remained unmatched. The CDR3 sequence is 18 residues long. Germline CDR1 and CDR2: MGHDK and SYGVNS. In DNA form, the CDR3 reads TGTGCCAGCAGTGATCCTGTAAAGATGACAGGGCCTGAAAACATTCAGTACTTC. Its translation is CASSDPVKMTGPENIQYF.

This clonotype was seen a few times. The genes are TRBV4-1 and TRBJ1-6, with D tentatively TRBD1 (5 bases). V was trimmed by 3 bases and J by 0 bases, leaving 15 bases between them. Germline V gene sequence: CDR1 MGHRA, CDR2 YSYEKL. This CDR3 has 18 amino acids. CDR3 nucleotide sequence: TGCGCCAGCAGCCATCCCGGGACTGATAGCTCCTATAATTCACCCCTCCACTTT. Its protein is CASSHPGTDSSYNSPLHF.

This clonotype was picked up many times. This chain joins TRBV20-1 and TRBJ2-7; perhaps TRBD2 as D (5 bases). This CDR3 is 14 amino acids long. V gave up 4 bases and J gave up 3 bases, with 16 bases separating them. Germline assignment: CDR1 DFQATT and CDR2 SNEGSKA (reference sequence). The CDR3 nucleotides read TGCAGTGCTAATCAAGTGGCGGGCCGCTACGAGCAGTACTTC. Protein product: CSANQVAGRYEQYF.

This clonotype was observed many times. The V call is TRBV7-9, the J call TRBJ1-4; D is possibly TRBD1 (6 bases). The V end was cut by 8 bases, the J end by 8 bases, with 15 bases between. Germline CDR1 and CDR2: SEHNR and FQNEAQ (reference sequence). The CDR3 loop spans 13 amino acids. The CDR3 region has the DNA TGTGCCAGCGGCAGGGGAACCAGGGAAAAACTGTTTTTT. This encodes CASGRGTREKLFF.

The sample holds a few counts of this clonotype. The chain uses TRBV3-1 and TRBJ2-7; D gene unclear. Trimming removed 4 bases from V and 9 bases from J, with 7 bases in between. There are 10 residues in the CDR3. Germline V gene sequence: CDR1 LGHDT, CDR2 YNNKEL (reference sequence). The CDR3 here is CASSPLGQYV. DNA for the CDR3: TGTGCCAGCAGCCCTCTAGGGCAGTACGTC.

This clonotype has ten or more counts. V is TRBV6-1 and J is TRBJ1-5, with D maybe TRBD1 (5 bases). V lost 6 bases, J lost 6 bases, and 15 bases lay in between. The CDR3 consists of 14 residues. The germline V gene encodes CDR1 MNHNS and CDR2 SASEGT. CDR3 sequence (DNA): TGTGCCAGCAGCCCCGACGGGGGTGGTCAGCCCCAGCATTTT. It encodes CASSPDGGGQPQHF.

The rearrangement joins TRBV7-3 to TRBJ2-5; D is unclear. Per the germline V gene, CDR1 is SGHTA and CDR2 is FQGTGA. The CDR3 has 15 amino acids. Trimming took off 5 bases at V and 0 bases at J, with 13 bases between the two ends. CDR3 residues: CASSPPTPYQETQYF. The CDR3, as DNA: TGTGCCAGCAGCCCTCCTACACCGTACCAAGAGACCCAGTACTTC.

This clonotype occurred many times. This chain connects TRBV6-5 to TRBJ2-5; unclear D gene. From germline, CDR1 is MNHEY and CDR2 SVGAGI. The length of the CDR3 is 11 residues. Trimming took off 8 bases at V and 5 bases at J, with 9 bases between the two ends. The CDR3 DNA follows: TGTGCCAGCCTTAGGGCTGAGACCCAGTACTTC. This sequence encodes CASLRAETQYF.

This clonotype was detected a few times. The J gene is TRBJ2-7, the V gene TRBV18, with TRBD1 matching over 8 bases. V shed 4 bases, J shed 2 bases, and the junction held 4 bases outside the gene matches. This CDR3 is 14 amino acids long. Germline values: CDR1 KGHSH, CDR2 LQKENI. CDR3: CASSRGQATYEQYF. The DNA for the CDR3 is TGTGCCAGCTCACGGGGACAGGCTACCTACGAGCAGTACTTC.

The sample holds a few counts of this clonotype. The J gene is TRBJ2-7, the V gene TRBV7-2, with TRBD2 matching 9 bases. CDR1 SGHTA and CDR2 FQGNSA come from the germline V gene. Trimming removed 5 bases from V and 3 bases from J; junction bases left unmatched: 5. The CDR3 is 14 residues long. DNA of the CDR3: TGTGCCAGCAGCATCACTAGCGGGTACTACGAGCAGTACTTC. Translating it yields CASSITSGYYEQYF. Together with reference TRBV7-2 and TRBJ2-7, the CDR3 gives the full variable domain: GAGVSQSPSNKVTEKGKDVELRCDPISGHTALYWYRQSLGQGLEFLIYFQGNSAPDKSGLPSDRFSAERTGGSVSTLTIQRTQQEDSAVYLCASSITSGYYEQYFGPGTRLTVT.

This clonotype was counted many times. The chain links TRBV6-5 to TRBJ2-1; 10 nucleotides match TRBD2. CDR1 and CDR2 from the germline V gene are MNHEY and SVGAGI. The V gene end was trimmed by 4 bases and the J gene end by 5 bases; junction bases not matched to a gene: 5. CDR3 length: 15 residues. CDR3 region: CASSFHGLADNEQFF. The DNA for the CDR3 is TGTGCCAGCAGTTTTCACGGACTAGCGGACAATGAGCAGTTCTTC.

About this clonotype itself: Since no conserved phenylalanine or tryptophan closes the CDR3, a read error is the likely cause. J is TRBJ1-1 and V is TRBV12-3 or TRBV12-4, with a tentative D call TRBD1 (5 bases). The CDR3 totals 14 residues. Between the trimmed V and J ends, which lost 1 base and 1 base, there was a span of 7 bases. This chain's CDR3 is CASSLGQWNTEAFY. In DNA form, the CDR3 reads TGTGCCAGCAGTTTAGGACAGTGGAACACTGAAGCTTTCTAT.

The chain links TRBV7-9 to TRBJ2-1; D is possibly TRBD1 (6 bases). This CDR3 contains 12 residues. V was trimmed by 6 bases and J by 6 bases, leaving 9 bases between them. Per germline, CDR1 SEHNR and CDR2 FQNEAQ (reference sequence). CDR3 DNA: TGTGCCAGCAGTAAAGGGGGCAATGAGCAGTTCTTC. Translation: CASSKGGNEQFF.

At least ten counts were recorded for this clonotype. This rearrangement joins TRBV20-1 to TRBJ2-1; D ambiguous. Trimming took off 2 bases at V and 0 bases at J, with 11 bases between the two ends. This CDR3 is built from 15 residues. Germline CDR1 reads DFQATT; CDR2 reads SNEGSKA (reference sequence). The DNA for the CDR3 is TGCAGTGCTAGAACCCCTATGACCTCCTACAATGAGCAGTTCTTC. Amino acid sequence: CSARTPMTSYNEQFF.

This clonotype has at least ten counts. The V gene is TRBV12-3 or TRBV12-4, the J gene TRBJ2-7, with D possibly TRBD2 on 5 matching bases. The CDR3 covers 14 residues. V gave up 4 bases and J gave up 3 bases, with 13 bases separating them. CDR3 in amino acids: CASSSRDYNYEQYF. CDR3 nucleotide sequence: TGTGCCAGCAGTTCCCGGGATTACAACTACGAGCAGTACTTC.

This clonotype turned up a few times. V usage is TRBV28 and J usage is TRBJ2-1; possibly TRBD2 for D (5 bases). In germline, CDR1 is MDHEN, CDR2 SYDVKM. The CDR3 totals 14 residues. The V gene lost 1 base and the J gene lost 3 bases, with 7 bases spanning the gap. CDR3 sequence (DNA): TGTGCCAGCAGTTTATTAGCGCTCTACAATGAGCAGTTCTTC. Translating it yields CASSLLALYNEQFF.

The chain has TRBV20-1 and TRBJ2-7, with D hard to call. The V and J ends lost 1 base and 3 bases respectively, with 13 bases between them. Germline V CDR1 and CDR2: DFQATT, SNEGSKA (reference sequence). This CDR3 is built from 14 residues. The CDR3, as DNA: TGCAGTGCTAGAGTCTACAGACCACACTACGAGCAGTACTTC. This gives the protein CSARVYRPHYEQYF.

The chain joins TRBV15 to TRBJ2-3, with D perhaps matching TRBD1 (5 bases). V dropped 4 bases and J dropped 5 bases, with 10 bases sitting between them. CDR1 is LNHNV, CDR2 YYDKDF, per germline (reference sequence). The CDR3 is made up of 13 amino acids. The CDR3 DNA reads TGTGCCACCAGCAACCGACAGCGAGATACGCAGTATTTT. This codes for CATSNRQRDTQYF. The variable domain in full, with the rest retrieved from reference TRBV15 and TRBJ2-3, is DAMVIQNPRYQVTQFGKPVTLSCSQTLNHNVMYWYQQKSSQAPKLLFHYYDKDFNNEADTPDNFQSRRPNTSFCFLDIRSPGLGDTAMYLCATSNRQRDTQYFGPGTRLTVL.

The table lists this clonotype with many counts. The rearrangement uses TRBV28 and TRBJ1-1; tentative D call: TRBD1 (6 bases). Per germline, CDR1 MDHEN and CDR2 SYDVKM. The CDR3 is 11 residues long. The CDR3 loop reads CACRGGTEAFF. CDR3 bases: TGTGCTTGCAGGGGTGGCACTGAAGCTTTCTTT.

This chain connects TRBV12-3 or TRBV12-4 to TRBJ2-5; 9 bases align to TRBD2. The CDR3 contains 15 residues. V shed 3 bases, J shed 4 bases, and the junction held 6 bases outside the gene matches. For the CDR3, the DNA is TGTGCCAGCAGTTTGTTGGCGGGAGGGCCAGAGACCCAGTACTTC. Translation gives CASSLLAGGPETQYF.

The J gene is TRBJ2-1, the V gene TRBV28; D unresolved. This CDR3 is 14 amino acids long. CDR1 and CDR2 (germline): MDHEN, SYDVKM. Deletions cut 5 bases from V and 3 bases from J, with 11 bases between. The CDR3 reads CASSRSGIYNEQFF. As DNA, the CDR3 is TGTGCCAGCAGTCGGAGTGGGATCTACAATGAGCAGTTCTTC.

The V gene is TRBV19, the J gene TRBJ2-1; 14 bases fit TRBD2. The CDR3 length is 15 residues. Per the germline V gene, CDR1 is LNHDA and CDR2 is SQIVND (reference sequence). V lost 4 bases to trimming and J lost 6 bases; unmatched junction nucleotides: 2. Here the CDR3 reads CASSTGTSGGNEQFF. CDR3 DNA sequence: TGTGCCAGTAGTACAGGGACTAGCGGGGGCAATGAGCAGTTCTTC.